This entry features one T cell receptor (beta chain) sequence. Its antigen is not identified. Vbeta (60) and Jbeta (13) primers were used in the PCR. Sequenced by immunoSEQ multiplex PCR; TCRdb stores in-frame clones only, minus some. The top ten hold around 3% of the sample, which has around 64,000 clones, approximately 58% seen once. The data were obtained in a study of cytomegalovirus exposure and HLA in healthy donors. Study in general: Caucasian-associated ancestry cluster membership applied to approximately 84% of approximately 420 genotyped donors.

Study-wide points: Per published reports, the classifier diagnosed cytomegalovirus status with high specificity and sensitivity. It was only CMV serostatus that was available as immune exposure information. Researchers left out some V segments, among them TRBV6-2 and TRBV6-3, as indistinguishable.

The ends were cut back, 0 bases at V and 5 bases at J, with 13 bases in the middle. This CDR3 region has 15 residues. Germline V gene lookup returns CDR1 MNHNY and CDR2 SVGAGI (reference sequence). The receptor was derived from a woman between 50 and 59 years old in good health and CMV-seronegative. This rearrangement joins TRBV6-6 to TRBJ1-1; possibly TRBD1 for D (5 bases). The specimen was PBMCs. Written as DNA, the CDR3 is TGTGCCAGCAGTTACTCGCCGGGACTCCTTACTGAAGCTTTCTTT. Protein product: CASSYSPGLLTEAFF.